A single sample gave rise to the 7 T cell receptor beta chains below, sequenced in a study of T-cell memory formation after mild COVID-19. One entry per CDR3 protein, called by TCRdb with MiXCR from the 5' RACE reads. The sample has 50,000 or so distinct CDR3 sequences, 9.3% seen once. The sequencing sample was made of PBMCs or a T cell subset sorted from them (not recorded which). These receptors came from an adult woman who had mild COVID-19 (a few samples of this study predate the infection). Cell type and time point are not known.

Ten or more counts support this clonotype. The gene calls are TRBV20-1 and TRBJ2-1; 9 bases fit TRBD1. This CDR3 comprises 16 residues. CDR1 DFQATT and CDR2 SNEGSKA come from the germline V gene (reference sequence). The ends lost 2 bases at V and 7 bases at J; junction bases unmatched: 12. The CDR3 DNA reads as TGCAGTGCTAGACCATCGGACAGGGGAATTGGAAATGAGCAGTTCTTC. Protein product: CSARPSDRGIGNEQFF.

CDR3 nucleotide sequence: TGTGCCAGCAGTTCAGGACAGGGTGGCTATGGCTACACCTTC. This gives the protein CASSSGQGGYGYTF. The chain has TRBV12-3 or TRBV12-4 and TRBJ1-2; TRBD1 aligns across 8 bases. The CDR3 sequence is 14 residues long. V shed 4 bases and J 4 bases; nucleotides not matched to a gene: 5.

CDR3 sequence (DNA): TGTGCCAGCAGTGCGGCGACAGGGACCAATTCACCCCTCCACTTT. This codes for CASSAATGTNSPLHF. This chain joins TRBV25-1 and TRBJ1-6; 7 bases fit TRBD1. The V segment lost 4 bases and the J segment 7 bases; nucleotides outside the gene matches: 7. The length of the CDR3 is 15 residues. Germline V gene data show CDR1 as MGHDK and CDR2 as SYGVNS.

The CDR3 loop reads CASSFGGARVDGYTF. As DNA, the CDR3 is TGTGCCAGCAGCTTCGGGGGCGCCAGGGTCGACGGCTACACCTTC. This rearrangement joins TRBV7-9 to TRBJ1-2; possibly TRBD1 for D (6 bases). The CDR3 spans 15 residues. The V and J ends lost 3 bases and 8 bases respectively, with 19 bases between them. Germline V CDR1 and CDR2: SEHNR, FQNEAQ (reference sequence).

CDR3 coding DNA: TGTGCCAGCAGCCCAGGGGGGACTAGGGGGCTTAAGGAGCAGTTCTTC. Protein sequence: CASSPGGTRGLKEQFF. V and J are TRBV7-2 and TRBJ2-1; maybe TRBD2 (8 bases). CDR3 length equals 16 residues. Germline CDR1 reads SGHTA; CDR2 reads FQGNSA. Trimming pared 5 bases from V and 10 bases from J, leaving 24 bases between.

This clonotype was seen more than once but under ten times. The J gene is TRBJ2-4, the V gene TRBV2; TRBD2 aligns across 12 bases. The CDR3 covers 16 residues. In germline, CDR1 is SNHLY, CDR2 FYNNEI. V shed 8 bases and J 4 bases; nucleotides not matched to a gene: 9. The CDR3 is CASGLTSGSTKNIQYF. In DNA, the CDR3 is TGTGCCAGCGGACTGACTAGCGGGAGTACTAAAAACATTCAGTACTTC.

This clonotype was observed a handful of times. The gene calls are TRBV6-6 and TRBJ1-2; possible D gene TRBD1, 5 bases. The CDR3 runs 13 residues. Trimming stripped 4 bases from V and 8 bases from J, with 14 bases between. Germline assignment: CDR1 MNHNY and CDR2 SVGAGI (reference sequence). The CDR3 here is CASSSRGGDGYTF. CDR3 in DNA: TGTGCCAGCAGTTCTCGGGGAGGGGACGGCTACACCTTC.